The TCR beta chain under discussion was sequenced for a study of early T cells in non-severe SARS-CoV-2 infection. Study at large: Chains were unpaired, as sequencing was done on bulk RNA from unsorted whole blood. The study, taken as a whole, reports: Sequences matched to VDJdb favored anti-spike CD8 responses, while private and CD4 specificities were missed.

With regard to this clonotype: Its target is unknown.

Germline V CDR1 and CDR2: SQVTM, ANQGSEA. The V end lost 3 bases, the J end lost 4 bases, and 15 bases lay between the germline ends. The CDR3 is 15 amino acids. The library protocol tagged individual cDNA molecules with unique molecular identifiers. Via MiXCR, TCRdb re-called the 5' RACE reads, giving one row per CDR3 protein. Of 60,000 to 80,000 distinct CDR3 sequences listed, more than 9% are singletons. The sample taken for sequencing was whole blood. The chain combines TRBV29-1 with TRBJ2-2, with D perhaps assigned TRBD1 or TRBD2 (5 bases each). This TCR was sampled from an adult who was a healthcare worker with PCR-confirmed SARS-CoV-2 infection or an uninfected control (not recorded which). CDR3 in amino acids: CSVDGAGRSTGELFF. CDR3 sequence (DNA): TGCAGCGTTGACGGTGCAGGGAGAAGCACCGGGGAGCTGTTTTTT.